The sequence of this T cell receptor (beta chain) was determined in a study of blood T cells in healthy people across ages. At least ten counts were recorded for this clonotype. Healthy Russian Caucasian donors spanned ages about 6 to 90 years. Through a sample-barcoded 5' primer and a J-beta primer mix, a second PCR was run for roughly 7 to 12 cycles. Using its own MiXCR run on the 5' RACE reads, TCRdb lists one record per CDR3 protein. The repertoire has 800,000 to 950,000 distinct CDR3 sequences, 35% to 40% of them found once; the top ten carry 13%. Sequenced material: blood. This sequence originates from a man between 18 and 35 years old in good health.

In DNA, the CDR3 is TGTGCCAGCAGTTTAAGTGCTGGGGCCAACGTCCTGACTTTC. It encodes CASSLSAGANVLTF. This chain joins TRBV12-3 or TRBV12-4 and TRBJ2-6, with D uncertain. This CDR3 comprises 14 residues. The V end lost 2 bases, the J end lost 2 bases, and 4 bases lay between the germline ends.